This T cell receptor (beta chain) was recorded in a study of neoadjuvant nivolumab and ipilimumab in lung cancer. Study as a whole: The combination arm added day-1 ipilimumab 1 mg/kg to nivolumab 3 mg/kg on days 1, 15, 29.

Comment on this clone: The antigen is not known.

Study-wide results and caveats: Compared with tumor-adjacent uninvolved lung, resected tumors showed greater richness and clonality. TCR clonality did not significantly correlate with pathologic tumor regression. Only two of four nivolumab-treated tumors gained richness and clonality by surgery.

TCRdb's table, derived via immunoSEQ multiplex PCR, lists solely in-frame clones and lacks some. The sample shows about 38,000 clones, 85% to 90% of them seen only once. Trimming took 4 bases from V and 6 from J; bases not matched to a gene: 7. Germline CDR1 is SGHRS and CDR2 is YFSETQ. This CDR3 comprises 14 residues. The chain combines TRBV5-1 with TRBJ2-7; 10 bases fit TRBD2. The source is an adult with non-small cell lung cancer. The specimen was peripheral blood, collected before neoadjuvant nivolumab, alone or with ipilimumab. In DNA, the CDR3 is TGCGCCAGCAGCGCCCTAGCGGGAGTATCCGAGCAGTACTTC. Translation gives CASSALAGVSEQYF.